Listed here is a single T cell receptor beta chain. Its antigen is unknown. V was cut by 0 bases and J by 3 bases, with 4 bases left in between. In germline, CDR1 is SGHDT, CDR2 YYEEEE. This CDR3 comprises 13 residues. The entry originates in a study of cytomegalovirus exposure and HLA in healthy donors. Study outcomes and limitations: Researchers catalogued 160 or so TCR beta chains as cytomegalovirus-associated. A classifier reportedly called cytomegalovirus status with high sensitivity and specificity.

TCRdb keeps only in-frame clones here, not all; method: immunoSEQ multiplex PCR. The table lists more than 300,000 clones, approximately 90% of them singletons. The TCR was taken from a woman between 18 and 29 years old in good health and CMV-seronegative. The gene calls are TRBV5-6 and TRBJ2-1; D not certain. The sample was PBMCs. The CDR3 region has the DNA TGTGCCAGCAGCTTGGGGAGCTACAATGAGCAGTTCTTC. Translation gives CASSLGSYNEQFF.